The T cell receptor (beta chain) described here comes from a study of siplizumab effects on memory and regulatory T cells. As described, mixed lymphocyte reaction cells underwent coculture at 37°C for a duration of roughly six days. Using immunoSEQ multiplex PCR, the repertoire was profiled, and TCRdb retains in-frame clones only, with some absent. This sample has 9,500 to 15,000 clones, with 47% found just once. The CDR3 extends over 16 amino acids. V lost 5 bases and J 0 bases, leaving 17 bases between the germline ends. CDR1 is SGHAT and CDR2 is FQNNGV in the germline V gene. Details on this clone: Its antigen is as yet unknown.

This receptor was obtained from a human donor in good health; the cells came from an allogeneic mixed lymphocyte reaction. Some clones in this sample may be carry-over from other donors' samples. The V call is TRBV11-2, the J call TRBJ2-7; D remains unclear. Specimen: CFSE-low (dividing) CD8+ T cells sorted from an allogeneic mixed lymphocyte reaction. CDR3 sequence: CASSPDRGSYSYEQYF. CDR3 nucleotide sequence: TGTGCCAGCAGCCCTGACCGCGGCAGCTACTCCTACGAGCAGTACTTC.